These 8 T cell receptor beta chains originate from one sample sequenced in a study of blood T cell repertoires in COVID-19 (dated by TCRdb to about 2020). The library was generated by the immunoSEQ multiplex PCR assay. TCRdb obtained this table from immuneACCESS and retained in-frame rearrangements with V and J assigned. These tables miss some clones; where compared with another copy, unresolved V genes account for less than half of the shortfall, and the remainder is unexplained. A total of 200,000 or so clones appear in this sample, roughly 85% of them only once. Roughly a tenth of the sample is held by the ten biggest clonotypes. Material for sequencing was PBMCs or T cells enriched from blood (not recorded which). All receptors derive from a man aged 25 to 45 who had recovered from COVID-19.

V is TRBV21-1 and J is TRBJ1-3. TRBV21-1 is assigned pseudogene status. The CDR3 covers 13 residues. The DNA of the CDR3 is TGTGCCAGCAGCAAACCCGGGTGGAACACCATATATTTT. Residues: CASSKPGWNTIYF.

The V gene is TRBV4-3, the J gene TRBJ1-1; perhaps TRBD1 as D (5 bases). Germline lookup yields CDR1 LGHNA and CDR2 YSLEER. V lost 3 bases, J lost 10 bases, and 15 bases lay in between. The CDR3 totals 13 residues. DNA for the CDR3: TGCGCCAGCAGCCAGCCGGGGGTAGAGGGAGCTTTCTTT. It encodes CASSQPGVEGAFF.

V is TRBV28 and J is TRBJ2-1; 13 bases are shared with TRBD2. CDR1 and CDR2 (germline): MDHEN, SYDVKM. The V segment lost 3 bases and the J segment 4 bases; nucleotides outside the gene matches: 9. CDR3 size: 18 residues. Written as DNA, the CDR3 is TGTGCCAGCAGTTTGATGTCTTTGGGACTAGCGGGATACAATGAGCAGTTCTTC. Translation: CASSLMSLGLAGYNEQFF.

V usage is TRBV27 and J usage is TRBJ2-5; 10 nucleotides agree with TRBD1. The ends lost 6 bases at V and 2 bases at J; junction bases unmatched: 0. Germline values: CDR1 MNHEY, CDR2 SMNVEV (reference sequence). The CDR3 spans 13 residues. The CDR3 nucleotides read TGTGCCAGCAGGGACAGGGGGCAAGAGACCCAGTACTTC. Encoded protein: CASRDRGQETQYF.

As concerns this clone: Other DNA sequences in the same sample also yield this CDR3. The chain employs TRBV4-2 and TRBJ2-7; D remains unclear. There are 12 residues in the CDR3. Germline values: CDR1 LGHNA, CDR2 YNFKEQ. Trimming took off 0 bases at V and 3 bases at J, with 3 bases between the two ends. The CDR3 reads CASSQDLYEQYF. DNA for the CDR3: TGTGCCAGCAGCCAAGATCTCTACGAGCAGTACTTC.

This clone has only a few counts. The chain combines TRBV4-3 with TRBJ2-1; D is possibly TRBD2 (6 bases). CDR3 length equals 13 residues. The germline V and J ends were trimmed by 0 bases and 12 bases, with 12 bases remaining between them. Germline CDR1 reads LGHNA; CDR2 reads YSLEER. CDR3 protein: CASSQDRAGGQFF. The CDR3 region has the DNA TGCGCCAGCAGCCAAGATCGAGCGGGCGGGCAGTTCTTC.

This clone was observed a single time. The chain couples TRBV28 to TRBJ1-4; D possibly corresponds to TRBD1 (6 bases). With 2 bases removed from V and 4 bases from J, the gap between germline ends came to 14 bases. The CDR3 totals 16 residues. The germline CDR1 and CDR2 sequences are MDHEN and SYDVKM. CDR3 in DNA: TGTGCCAGCAGTTTAGGACAGACCTACAGTAATGAAAAACTGTTTTTT. As protein: CASSLGQTYSNEKLFF. Variable domain in full (rest from reference TRBV28 and TRBJ1-4): DVKVTQSSRYLVKRTGEKVFLECVQDMDHENMFWYRQDPGLGLRLIYFSYDVKMKEKGDIPEGYSVSREKKERFSLILESASTNQTSMYLCASSLGQTYSNEKLFFGSGTQLSVL.

This chain uses TRBV18 with TRBJ1-5; D might be TRBD1 (5 bases). V was trimmed by 3 bases and J by 3 bases, leaving 15 bases between them. Germline V CDR1 and CDR2: KGHSH, LQKENI. The CDR3 has 16 amino acids. CDR3 region: CASSPTGSYINQPQHF. CDR3 nucleotide sequence: TGTGCCAGCTCACCTACAGGCAGTTATATCAATCAGCCCCAGCATTTT.